This T cell receptor (beta chain) was sequenced in a study of identical twins. TCRdb itself ran the 5' RACE reads through MiXCR, one entry per CDR3 protein. The data hold fewer than 250,000 distinct CDR3 sequences, with about 7.5% observed a single time. Germline lookup yields CDR1 ENHRY and CDR2 SYGVKD. V lost 4 bases and J 13 bases, leaving 17 bases between the germline ends. The CDR3 covers 14 residues. This clonotype was recorded many times. Its antigen is as yet unknown. The study's findings and limits: Twins showed weaker excess sharing in their beta out-of-frame sequences.

These records were also assigned to another study, of yellow fever vaccine responses in identical twins.

The rearrangement uses TRBV10-3 and TRBJ2-6, with D unresolved. The material sequenced was CD8+ T cells sorted from blood. This sequence originates from a woman aged 18-30 years in good health. The CDR3 region is CAISAPSTEKVLTF. The DNA for the CDR3 is TGTGCCATCAGTGCACCCTCCACAGAAAAGGTCCTGACTTTC.